This T cell receptor (beta chain) was sequenced in a study of shared clonotypes between healthy human individuals. At the level of the study: Three plates were used per donor for CD4 naive, three for CD4 memory, two for CD8 naive and one for CD8 memory. Study outcomes and limitations: Exclusively blood specimens were collected; tissue repertoires likely differ. Non-shared clonotypes showed lower generation probabilities than clonotypes common to all four donors.

Trimming removed 0 bases from V and 2 bases from J, with 6 bases in between. The CDR3 runs to 14 residues. Germline V gene data show CDR1 as WNHNN and CDR2 as SYGVQD (reference sequence). The table came from immunoSEQ multiplex PCR; TCRdb's copy has only in-frame clones and leaves some out. The table shows about 1 million clones, with 65% to 80% occurring only once. Notes on this clone: Antigen specificity is unknown. Other DNA sequences of this sample code for an identical CDR3.

The specimen was memory CD4+ T cells sorted from blood. Documented subset: CD45RA-negative fraction. The clonotype originates from a man between 18 and 29 years old in good health. The chain carries TRBV10-1 and TRBJ2-3; no reliable D call. The CDR3 DNA is TGCGCCAGCAGTGAGTCGGGGAACACAGATACGCAGTATTTT. Translated, it gives CASSESGNTDTQYF.